What follows describes a single T cell receptor beta chain. The target of this receptor is not known. Base qualities are missing; no much larger clone stands one base away. TCRbeta CDR3 regions were amplified from genomic DNA by means of the immunoSEQ Assay, a bias-controlled multiplex PCR. The authors' pipeline ran thus. Within the assay, amplification of reference gene primers was used to estimate how many nucleated cells each sample contained. Sequence reads were collapsed and filtered to measure the absolute abundance of every unique TCRbeta CDR3 rearrangement. For each sample, productive Simpson clonality was calculated as the square root of Simpson's diversity index over productive rearrangements. Drawn from immuneACCESS, this table holds only the in-frame rearrangements with V and J called that TCRdb kept. Clones are partly lost; checked studies trace under half to an unresolved V gene and leave the rest unexplained. V, J and clone size reflect that table, while D and trimming were determined from the DNA. For this sample the table gives about 240,000 clones, of which about 89% were detected only once. Of the sample, 4.1% is held by the ten largest clones.

The sample comes from a study of blood T cell repertoires in COVID-19 (dated by TCRdb to 2019 to 2021). A note on the overall study: Samples from collaborators originated in the United States, Italy and Spain and spanned both the acute and convalescent phases of COVID-19. The dataset comprised deeply sampled blood TCRbeta repertoires from subjects exposed to, actively infected with, or recovered from COVID-19. Where available, HLA class I and class II types were taken from metadata supplied by the sample provider and were not determined by assay-based typing. Nearly every sample came with metadata listing a de-identified subject ID, COVID-19 status, age in years and sex. The prospective study material was composed of cDNA or gDNA derived from T cells, B-cell-depleted T cells, or PBMCs. The repertoires were made available in a free public database intended to serve as a resource for research on the immune response to SARS-CoV-2. Samples were obtained from the ongoing ImmuneRACE study (first 160 participants) and from approximately 1,200 subjects provided by 6 global collaborators.

Trimming takes 5 bases from V and 1 base from J, and the germline ends sit 17 bases apart. Spanning cysteine to phenylalanine, the CDR3 consists of 16 amino acids. The sequence is cut down to CDR3 DNA, 48 bases in frame from base 1. Sequences SEHNR (CDR1) and FQNEAQ (CDR2) are obtained from the germline V gene (reference sequence). Overall study outcomes, separate from this receptor: The quantity of clinical and demographic metadata differed by source and by participant and was supplied without curation.

Participants in the prospective study were aged about 18 to 90 years, lived in more than 20 United States geographic areas, and enrolled through a virtual design. In the prospective study, participants were assigned to cohorts based on the clinical history participants reported in a screening survey and a study questionnaire. For ImmuneRACE Cohort 3, a participant was defined as recovered based on two consecutive negative NP/OP PCR tests, clearance by a healthcare professional, or resolution of symptoms. In the prospective study, mobile phlebotomists collected whole blood, serum and a nasopharyngeal or oropharyngeal swab from each participant. Over a roughly 2-month period, participants in the prospective study had the option of providing additional blood draws and questionnaires. Before DNA extraction, blood samples from the prospective study were shipped at room temperature or frozen.

The receptor's source is a woman aged 30 to 39 who had recovered from COVID-19. Input material: PBMCs or T cells enriched from blood (not recorded which). Here the chain combines TRBV7-9 and TRBJ2-5; the D segment could be TRBD2, given 6 matching bases. The DNA reads as follows: TGTGCCAGCAGCCCAACTACTTGGGAGGCCCAAGAGACCCAGTACTTC. Its protein reads: CASSPTTWEAQETQYF.